This entry features one T cell receptor (beta chain) sequence. Its antigen is undetermined. The sample belongs to a study of T cell repertoires in cytomegalovirus infection. Study background: Evidence of both CMV infection and a matching HLA type came from public TCR beta signatures.

MiXCR, applied by TCRdb to the reads, yields one record per CDR3 protein. Of 200,000 to 300,000 distinct CDR3 sequences in the sample, 6.5% are singletons; the top ten hold under 7.5%. Study-wide results and limits: Ex vivo, HLA-C-restricted CMV-specific TCR beta clonotypes prevailed over the rest of the response. Carriers of CMV and the relevant HLA type were discriminated by public TCR beta frequency.

Sequenced material: PBMCs. The receptor comes from a human donor in good health (CMV status not recorded). Some clones in this sample may be carry-over from other donors' samples.

The CDR3 protein is CASSPGGQNSNQPQHF. In nucleotides, the CDR3 is TGCGCCAGCAGCCCCGGGGGGCAGAATAGCAATCAGCCCCAGCATTTT. The chain combines TRBV5-1 with TRBJ1-5, with a weak D call TRBD1 (6 bases). The germline V and J ends were trimmed by 4 bases and 0 bases, with 14 bases remaining between them. The CDR3 consists of 16 residues. The germline V gene has CDR1 SGHRS and CDR2 YFSETQ.